A selection of T cell receptor beta chains follows, all from one sample in a study of blood T cells in healthy people across ages. MiXCR, run by TCRdb on the 5' RACE reads, gives a single entry per CDR3 protein. The table shows hundreds of thousands of distinct CDR3 sequences, with 32% occurring only once. The specimen sequenced was blood. Receptors originate from a woman older than 75 in good health. Each CDR3 is given with its conserved first and last residue.

v_call: TRBV5-1
j_call: TRBJ2-3
cdr3_aa: CASSPLTSGSTDTQYF

v_call: TRBV7-2
j_call: TRBJ2-2
cdr3_aa: CASRQLAVNTGELFF

v_call: TRBV5-1
j_call: TRBJ1-5
cdr3_aa: CASSLSGQLTQPQHF

v_call: TRBV25-1
j_call: TRBJ2-7
cdr3_aa: CASSANRGLAGVPGHEQYF

v_call: TRBV28
j_call: TRBJ1-6
cdr3_aa: CASSLPRSGRVGSPLHF

v_call: TRBV5-1
j_call: TRBJ1-1
cdr3_aa: CASQNSVQNTEAFF

v_call: TRBV5-1
j_call: TRBJ2-4
cdr3_aa: CASSPTSGAKNIQYF

v_call: TRBV5-1
j_call: TRBJ2-1
cdr3_aa: CASSAVGQGGGHSYEQFF

v_call: TRBV28
j_call: TRBJ1-2
cdr3_aa: CASTPQLFYGYTF

v_call: TRBV6-1
j_call: TRBJ1-1
cdr3_aa: CASSALRASDTEAFF

v_call: TRBV20-1
j_call: TRBJ1-1
cdr3_aa: CSVQPPGGFYTEAFF

v_call: TRBV30
j_call: NA
cdr3_aa: CAWSPGTGYHEQYF

v_call: TRBV20-1
j_call: TRBJ2-3
cdr3_aa: CSARVSGRTFTSTDTQYF

v_call: TRBV5-1
j_call: TRBJ1-6
cdr3_aa: CASSFDGDGPLHF

v_call: TRBV7-9
j_call: TRBJ1-1
cdr3_aa: CASSLGWTLEAFF

v_call: TRBV20-1
j_call: TRBJ2-2
cdr3_aa: CSASYFQGATGELFF

v_call: TRBV7-8
j_call: TRBJ2-1
cdr3_aa: CASSSDVGLGNEEQFF

v_call: TRBV5-1
j_call: NA
cdr3_aa: CASRRGPGRTDYNEQYF

v_call: TRBV4-2
j_call: TRBJ2-3
cdr3_aa: CASSSVERGGTDTQYF

v_call: TRBV10-3
j_call: TRBJ2-7
cdr3_aa: CAISEFPEGDTYEQYF

v_call: TRBV7-8
j_call: TRBJ2-5
cdr3_aa: CASSLSSRYNEQYF

v_call: TRBV24-1
j_call: TRBJ2-3
cdr3_aa: CATRDSSTDTQYF

v_call: TRBV7-8
j_call: TRBJ1-2
cdr3_aa: CASSKRDSHGYTF

v_call: TRBV5-1
j_call: TRBJ2-7
cdr3_aa: CASSHDHEQYF

v_call: TRBV29-1
j_call: TRBJ2-3
cdr3_aa: CSVVGKGGTDTQYF

v_call: TRBV7-9
j_call: TRBJ2-5
cdr3_aa: CATSLAGVETQYF

v_call: TRBV29-1
j_call: TRBJ2-5
cdr3_aa: CSVEGQGRETQYF

v_call: TRBV24-1
j_call: TRBJ2-3
cdr3_aa: CATSDLQSQLDTQYF

v_call: TRBV20-1
j_call: TRBJ1-1
cdr3_aa: CSAREWDRAEAFF

v_call: TRBV10-3
j_call: TRBJ1-2
cdr3_aa: CAISAGEDAPIYGYTF

v_call: TRBV12-3/TRBV12-4
j_call: TRBJ2-5
cdr3_aa: CASREVGETQYF